This entry describes one T cell receptor (beta chain). The data were taken from a study of blood T cell repertoires in COVID-19. Background on the study: COVID-19 samples from acute and convalescent phases originated in the United States, Italy and Spain. From T cells, B-cell-depleted T cells, or PBMCs came the material, which was cDNA or gDNA.

Germline V gene data show CDR1 as LGHDT and CDR2 as YNNKEL (reference sequence). Trimming removed 5 bases at V and 8 bases at J, with 15 bases between. This CDR3 is 13 amino acids long. In the study's own analysis: For nucleated cells, counts were estimated from reference gene primer amplification. The protocol was immunoSEQ multiplex PCR, while the TCRdb copy is restricted to in-frame clones and leaves out a portion. The V and J calls and clone size were taken over from that table, and D and trimming were inferred from the DNA. Of under 450,000 clones listed, around 88% are singletons. This clonotype was obtained from an older woman with COVID-19, enrolled during active disease. The chain recombines TRBV3-1 (or the pseudogene TRBV3-2) with TRBJ1-2, with D possibly being TRBD1 (6 bases). The sequenced sample was peripheral blood. CDR3 DNA: TGTGCCAGCAGCTTAGGGACATCTCAAGGCTACACCTTC. Protein product: CASSLGTSQGYTF.